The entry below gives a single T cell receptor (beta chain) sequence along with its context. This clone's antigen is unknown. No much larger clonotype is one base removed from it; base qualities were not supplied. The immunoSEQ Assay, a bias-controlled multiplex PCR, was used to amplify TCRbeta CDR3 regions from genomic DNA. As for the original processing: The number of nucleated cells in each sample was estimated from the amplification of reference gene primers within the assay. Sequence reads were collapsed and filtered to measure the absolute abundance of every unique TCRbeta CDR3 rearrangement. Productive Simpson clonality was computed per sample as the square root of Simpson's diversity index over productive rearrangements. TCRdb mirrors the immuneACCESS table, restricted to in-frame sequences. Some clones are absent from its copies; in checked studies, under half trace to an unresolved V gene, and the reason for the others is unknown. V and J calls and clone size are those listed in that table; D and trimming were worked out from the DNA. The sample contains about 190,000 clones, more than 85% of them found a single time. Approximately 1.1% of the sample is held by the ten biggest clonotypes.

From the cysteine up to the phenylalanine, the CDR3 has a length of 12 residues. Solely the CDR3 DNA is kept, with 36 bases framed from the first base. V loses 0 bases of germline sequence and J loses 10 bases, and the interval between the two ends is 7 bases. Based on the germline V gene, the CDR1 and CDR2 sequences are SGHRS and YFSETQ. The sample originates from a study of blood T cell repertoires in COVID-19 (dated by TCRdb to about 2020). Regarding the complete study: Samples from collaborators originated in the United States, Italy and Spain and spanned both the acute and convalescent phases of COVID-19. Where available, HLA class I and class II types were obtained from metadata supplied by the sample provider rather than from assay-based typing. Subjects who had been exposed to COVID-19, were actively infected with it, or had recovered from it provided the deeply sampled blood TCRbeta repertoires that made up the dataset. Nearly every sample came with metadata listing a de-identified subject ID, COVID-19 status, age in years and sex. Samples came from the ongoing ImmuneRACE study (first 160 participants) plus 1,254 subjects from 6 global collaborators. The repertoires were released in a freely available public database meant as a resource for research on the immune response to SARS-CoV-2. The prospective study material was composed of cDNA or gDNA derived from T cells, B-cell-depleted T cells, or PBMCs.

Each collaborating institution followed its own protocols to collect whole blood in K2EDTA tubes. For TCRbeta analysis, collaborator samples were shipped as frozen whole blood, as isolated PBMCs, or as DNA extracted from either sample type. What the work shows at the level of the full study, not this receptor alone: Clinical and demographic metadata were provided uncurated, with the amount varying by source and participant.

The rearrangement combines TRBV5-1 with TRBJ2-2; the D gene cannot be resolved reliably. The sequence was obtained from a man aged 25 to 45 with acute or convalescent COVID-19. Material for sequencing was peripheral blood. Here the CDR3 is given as CASSLERMELFF. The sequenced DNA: TGCGCCAGCAGCTTGGAGAGGATGGAGCTGTTTTTT.